Below, 17 T cell receptor beta chains from the same sample are listed, as sequenced in a study of T cells in Graves' hyperthyroidism and ophthalmopathy. The CDR3 regions of TCR beta were amplified from RNA transcripts. A first-round RT-PCR of the TCR CDR3 used the HTBI primer set. TCRdb recomputed calls from the multiplex PCR reads with MiXCR, one row per CDR3 protein. The sample lists about 410,000 distinct CDR3 sequences, around 15% seen once, with about 20% in the top ten. The sequenced material came from blood. These receptor sequences come from a woman in her 30s with Graves' ophthalmopathy.

This clonotype was picked up many times. The genes are TRBV2 and TRBJ2-1, with 10 bases identical to TRBD1. The CDR3 contains 13 residues. Germline V CDR1 and CDR2: SNHLY, FYNNEI. V shed 6 bases and J 7 bases; nucleotides not matched to a gene: 3. The CDR3 protein is CASSQDRGNEQFF. The CDR3 DNA reads TGTGCCAGCAGCCAGGACAGGGGGAATGAGCAGTTCTTC.

There are many counts of this clonotype. The V and J genes are TRBV18 and TRBJ1-1; D not certain. V dropped 3 bases and J dropped 0 bases, with 11 bases sitting between them. The CDR3 totals 15 residues. Germline V gene sequence: CDR1 KGHSH, CDR2 LQKENI. CDR3 in amino acids: CASSPIPRMNTEAFF. The CDR3 bases are TGTGCCAGCTCACCGATTCCCCGCATGAACACTGAAGCTTTCTTT.

This clonotype was detected many times. This chain links TRBV18 with TRBJ2-3; TRBD2 agrees at 8 bases. This CDR3 has 17 residues. With 5 bases clipped from V and 0 bases from J, the junction kept 10 bases outside the gene matches. The germline V gene encodes CDR1 KGHSH and CDR2 LQKENI. Here the CDR3 DNA reads TGTGCCAGCTCATCAAACGTAGCGGGAACTAGCACAGATACGCAGTATTTT. Protein product: CASSSNVAGTSTDTQYF.

This clonotype was counted ten times or more. The rearrangement uses TRBV27 and TRBJ2-1; 7 nucleotides match TRBD1. The CDR3 runs to 13 residues. Germline V CDR1 and CDR2: MNHEY, SMNVEV (reference sequence). V shed 6 bases, J shed 9 bases, and the junction held 8 bases outside the gene matches. CDR3 coding DNA: TGTGCCAGCAGCTACAGGGGTTCGCGTGAGCAGTTCTTC. Amino acids: CASSYRGSREQFF.

The sample holds many counts of this clonotype. The V call is TRBV6-1, the J call TRBJ2-5, with 7 bases that match TRBD2. This CDR3 has 15 residues. J was trimmed by 4 bases and V by 1 base; bases with no gene match: 6. CDR1 and CDR2 from the germline V gene are MNHNS and SASEGT. CDR3 residues: CASSEDAGVPETQYF. DNA for the CDR3: TGTGCCAGCAGTGAAGACGCGGGGGTTCCAGAGACCCAGTACTTC.

There are many counts of this clonotype. The chain couples TRBV7-2 to TRBJ1-2, with TRBD1 identical over 8 bases. V dropped 1 base and J dropped 8; count of bases not matched to a gene: 6. This CDR3 is 14 amino acids long. Germline V gene lookup returns CDR1 SGHTA and CDR2 FQGNSA. The CDR3 region is CASSLEAGGYGYTF. The CDR3 DNA reads as TGTGCCAGCAGCTTAGAGGCAGGGGGCTACGGCTACACCTTC.

This clonotype was detected many times. The genes are TRBV7-9 and TRBJ2-3; D is tentatively TRBD1 or TRBD2 (5 bases each). V lost 5 bases to trimming and J lost 2 bases, with 17 bases between them. The CDR3 consists of 16 residues. Per germline, CDR1 SEHNR and CDR2 FQNEAQ (reference sequence). This CDR3 is CASSRDEGPLTDTQYF. CDR3 sequence (DNA): TGTGCCAGCAGCCGTGATGAGGGACCTCTCACAGATACGCAGTATTTT.

This clonotype came up many times. The V call is TRBV4-2, the J call TRBJ1-1, with D hard to call. V was pared by 1 base and J by 0 bases, with 6 bases between. The CDR3 has 14 residues. Germline CDR1 is LGHNA and CDR2 is YNFKEQ. CDR3 nucleotide sequence: TGTGCCAGCAGCCAAGGGGTCATGAACACTGAAGCTTTCTTT. Translating gives CASSQGVMNTEAFF.

About this clonotype itself: A read error may be the cause here, since a much bigger clone is one base away. The rearrangement uses TRBV11-2 and TRBJ1-2; D may be TRBD1 (5 bases). Germline-derived CDR1 and CDR2 are SGHAT and FQNNGV. The CDR3 has 16 amino acids. V lost 6 bases and J lost 5, with 22 bases in between. The chain's CDR3 is CASSPRGLVARYGYTF. The CDR3 DNA sequence: TGTGCCAGCAGTCCCCGGGGACTGGTGGCAAGGTATGGCTACACCTTC.

Many counts were recorded for this clonotype. V is TRBV4-1 and J is TRBJ2-7; possible D gene TRBD2, 6 bases. The CDR3 contains 17 residues. Trimming took off 0 bases at V and 3 bases at J, with 18 bases between the two ends. Looked up from germline, CDR1 is MGHRA and CDR2 is YSYEKL. The CDR3 DNA reads TGCGCCAGCAGCCAAGATATGGGGGAGGCCCAGGTCTACGAGCAGTACTTC. It specifies CASSQDMGEAQVYEQYF.

This clonotype showed up many times. The J gene is TRBJ1-1, the V gene TRBV9; possible D gene TRBD1, 5 bases. The CDR3 is made up of 14 amino acids. The germline V and J ends were trimmed by 1 base and 3 bases, with 10 bases remaining between them. Germline CDR1 is SGDLS and CDR2 is YYNGEE. CDR3 coding DNA: TGTGCCAGCAGCGTAAGGGGTTCAGACACTGAAGCTTTCTTT. Translated: CASSVRGSDTEAFF.

This clonotype was observed a handful of times. This may come from a read error, since a much larger clone is one base off. The rearrangement uses TRBV6-2 or TRBV6-3 and TRBJ2-2, with TRBD2 matching 10 bases. Losses at the gene ends were 4 bases for V and 1 base for J; bases not matched to a gene: 3. The CDR3 totals 16 residues. CDR1 MNHEY and CDR2 SVGEGT come from the germline V gene. Here the CDR3 DNA reads TGTGCCAGCAGTTTCCGACTAGCGGGGAACACCGGGGAGCTGTTTTTT. It translates to CASSFRLAGNTGELFF.

This chain joins TRBV9 and TRBJ2-4; 9 bases align to TRBD1. Germline trimming cut 3 bases from V and 0 bases from J; bases unmatched to any gene: 7. CDR1 is SGDLS and CDR2 is YYNGEE in the germline V gene. The CDR3 has 17 residues. The CDR3 bases are TGTGCCAGCAGCGAGGGAACAGGGGGCATAGCCAAAAACATTCAGTACTTC. Protein sequence: CASSEGTGGIAKNIQYF.

This clonotype was recorded many times. This chain links TRBV20-1 with TRBJ2-5, with D possibly TRBD2 on 6 matching bases. This CDR3 spans 15 amino acids. Between the trimmed V and J ends, which lost 0 bases and 1 base, there was a span of 12 bases. Germline CDR1 and CDR2: DFQATT and SNEGSKA (reference sequence). The chain's CDR3 is CSARDRGTSQETQYF. The CDR3 nucleotides are TGCAGTGCTAGAGATCGGGGGACCTCCCAAGAGACCCAGTACTTC.

V is TRBV7-9 and J is TRBJ1-2; D is unclear. Trimming removed 2 bases at V and 4 bases at J, with 11 bases between. The germline gives CDR1 SEHNR, CDR2 FQNEAQ (reference sequence). This CDR3 has 14 residues. The CDR3 protein is CASSLIVRSYGYTF. The CDR3 DNA reads as TGTGCCAGCAGCTTAATCGTGCGGAGCTATGGCTACACCTTC.

This clonotype was seen repeatedly, ten times or more. The chain carries TRBV27 and TRBJ1-1; tentative D call: TRBD1 (5 bases). The V and J ends lost 4 bases and 0 bases respectively, with 12 bases between them. Per germline, CDR1 MNHEY and CDR2 SMNVEV (reference sequence). CDR3 size: 15 residues. The CDR3 coding sequence is TGTGCCAGCAGTTCAAACAGGATAATGAACACTGAAGCTTTCTTT. Protein product: CASSSNRIMNTEAFF.

Many counts were recorded for this clonotype. The chain uses TRBV29-1 and TRBJ2-2; D not certain. The CDR3 covers 12 residues. The V end lost 5 bases, the J end lost 1 base, and 5 bases lay between the germline ends. CDR1 SQVTM and CDR2 ANQGSEA come from the germline V gene. In DNA, the CDR3 is TGCAGCGTTACAGTGAACACCGGGGAGCTGTTTTTT. Encoded protein: CSVTVNTGELFF.